A single sample is the source of the 19 T cell receptor beta chains below, sequenced in a study of T-cell reconstitution after alpha-beta-depleted transplantation in children. Preparation of the TCRbeta library involved a method that used unique molecular identifiers. Each CDR3 protein is one row after TCRdb ran MiXCR on the PCR reads. The repertoire consists of approximately 630,000 distinct CDR3 sequences, with roughly 13% occurring once and the leading ten covering 0.79%. Sequencing was performed on PBMCs, taken before TCRalphabeta/CD19-depleted stem cell transplant. These receptors all come from a girl aged 2 to 9 with congenital amegakaryocytic thrombocytopenia, due to receive a stem cell transplant.

This clonotype has more than one count but fewer than ten. The chain is built from TRBV12-3 or TRBV12-4 and TRBJ2-1; D is perhaps TRBD2 (6 bases). This CDR3 has 13 residues. Trimming pared 6 bases from V and 4 bases from J, leaving 10 bases between. CDR3 sequence reads: CASRKLAYNEQFF. As DNA, the CDR3 is TGTGCCAGCAGGAAACTAGCTTACAATGAGCAGTTCTTC.

The gene calls are TRBV12-3 or TRBV12-4 and TRBJ1-1; 8 nucleotides line up with TRBD1. The CDR3 runs 13 residues. The junction had 3 bases not matched to a gene; V was cut back by 8 bases and J by 1 base. The CDR3 is CASGTGPNTEAFF. The CDR3 bases are TGTGCCAGCGGGACAGGCCCGAACACTGAAGCTTTCTTT.

This clonotype showed up just once. This chain uses TRBV4-1 with TRBJ2-7; tentatively, D is TRBD1 (5 bases). CDR1 and CDR2 from the germline V gene are MGHRA and YSYEKL. The CDR3 runs 14 residues. Trimming stripped 3 bases from V and 11 bases from J, with 20 bases between. The DNA for the CDR3 is TGCGCCAGCAGCCAGGCAGGGAACACCGAGATGAAGTACTTC. Protein: CASSQAGNTEMKYF.

This clonotype was recorded at least ten times. This sequence joins TRBV7-9 and TRBJ2-7; weak D call: TRBD2 (5 bases). Germline CDR1 and CDR2: SEHNR and FQNEAQ (reference sequence). Trimming took 1 base from V and 3 from J, leaving 10 bases between them. The CDR3 extends over 14 amino acids. CDR3 region: CASSLEVSGYEQYF. CDR3 bases: TGTGCCAGCAGCTTAGAAGTCAGCGGCTACGAGCAGTACTTC.

This clonotype has at least ten counts. The rearrangement joins TRBV20-1 to TRBJ2-1; 10 bases are a match to TRBD2. Germline CDR1 reads DFQATT; CDR2 reads SNEGSKA (reference sequence). The CDR3 spans 13 residues. J was trimmed by 2 bases and V by 8 bases; bases with no gene match: 3. DNA of the CDR3: TGCAGTCCTGGACTAGCGGCCTACAATGAGCAGTTCTTC. As protein: CSPGLAAYNEQFF.

The V call is TRBV19, the J call TRBJ2-7; D not certain. The V gene's germline CDR1 is LNHDA and CDR2 SQIVND (reference sequence). The CDR3 has 14 residues. V was clipped by 5 bases and J by 0 bases, with 11 bases between them. CDR3 DNA: TGTGCCAGTAGTCCGGCGGAGCTCTCCTACGAGCAGTACTTC. Translated: CASSPAELSYEQYF.

Comments on this clonotype: Its ends do not fully match the called genes, so a read error is possible. The genes are TRBV7-2 and TRBJ2-5; no definite D call. The CDR3 consists of 15 residues. The V gene's germline CDR1 is SGHTA and CDR2 FQGNSA. The CDR3 DNA is TGTGCCAGCAGCTTAGTGGGCCAGGTGCAAGAGACCCAGTCCTTC. Its protein is CASSLVGQVQETQSF. Drawing the rest from reference TRBV7-2 and TRBJ2-5, the complete variable domain is GAGVSQSPSNKVTEKGKDVELRCDPISGHTALYWYRQSLGQGLEFLIYFQGNSAPDKSGLPSDRFSAERTGGSVSTLTIQRTQQEDSAVYLCASSLVGQVQETQSFGPGTRLLVL.

The sample holds a few counts of this clonotype. V usage is TRBV6-5 and J usage is TRBJ2-5; TRBD2 agrees at 9 bases. Germline V lookup: CDR1 MNHEY, CDR2 SVGAGI. CDR3 length: 16 residues. V trimming: 4 bases; J trimming: 1 base; junction bases outside the gene matches: 7. The CDR3: CASSFKLAGVQETQYF. Here the CDR3 DNA reads TGTGCCAGCAGTTTCAAACTAGCGGGTGTCCAAGAGACCCAGTACTTC.

A few counts support this clonotype. The J gene is TRBJ2-1, the V gene TRBV19, with a possible D match to TRBD2 (6 bases). V dropped 3 bases and J dropped 10 bases, with 10 bases sitting between them. This CDR3 has 12 amino acids. Germline lookup yields CDR1 LNHDA and CDR2 SQIVND (reference sequence). Written as DNA, the CDR3 is TGTGCCAGTAGTATGAGACTAGACGAGCAGTTCTTC. As protein: CASSMRLDEQFF.

There are a few counts of this clonotype. The V gene is TRBV7-2, the J gene TRBJ2-1, with 9 positions matching TRBD2. The J segment lost 6 bases and the V segment lost 3 bases, leaving 3 bases of the junction unmatched. The CDR3 extends over 14 amino acids. In germline, CDR1 is SGHTA, CDR2 FQGNSA. The CDR3 loop is CASSFGLASNEQFF. In DNA, the CDR3 is TGTGCCAGCAGCTTTGGACTAGCGAGCAATGAGCAGTTCTTC. The variable domain in full, completed from reference TRBV7-2 and TRBJ2-1, reads GAGVSQSPSNKVTEKGKDVELRCDPISGHTALYWYRQSLGQGLEFLIYFQGNSAPDKSGLPSDRFSAERTGGSVSTLTIQRTQQEDSAVYLCASSFGLASNEQFFGPGTRLTVL.

There are a few counts of this clonotype. The chain is built from TRBV20-1 and TRBJ2-1; 9 bases line up with TRBD2. CDR3 length: 17 amino acids. Germline CDR1 is DFQATT and CDR2 is SNEGSKA (reference sequence). V shed 6 bases and J 4 bases; nucleotides not matched to a gene: 16. The CDR3 here is CSAQRTKTSGGYNEQFF. CDR3 in DNA: TGCAGTGCCCAGAGAACAAAGACTAGCGGAGGTTACAATGAGCAGTTCTTC.

Ten or more counts support this clonotype. The V call is TRBV29-1, the J call TRBJ2-3, with a weak D call TRBD1 (5 bases). V was shortened by 1 base and J by 11 bases, with 7 bases between the two germline ends. Germline V gene lookup returns CDR1 SQVTM and CDR2 ANQGSEA. This CDR3 spans 10 amino acids. The CDR3 nucleotides are TGCAGCGTTGAAGGGCAGGGGCAGTATTTT. Residues: CSVEGQGQYF.

This clonotype was counted many times. The rearrangement uses TRBV12-3 or TRBV12-4 and TRBJ2-1, with 9 bases that match TRBD2. V dropped 4 bases and J dropped 6; count of bases not matched to a gene: 10. The CDR3 runs 16 residues. DNA of the CDR3: TGTGCCAGCAGTTCAGAGCTTGGTAGCGGGAGCAATGAGCAGTTCTTC. This gives the protein CASSSELGSGSNEQFF.

This clonotype was counted ten times or more. The rearrangement uses TRBV6-5 and TRBJ2-3; the D gene is possibly TRBD1 (5 bases). Germline CDR1 reads MNHEY; CDR2 reads SVGAGI. This CDR3 has 15 residues. Trimming took 10 bases from V and 0 from J, leaving 17 bases between them. The CDR3 region is CATAGAATSTDTQYF. The CDR3, as DNA: TGTGCCACCGCTGGGGCAGCCACTAGCACAGATACGCAGTATTTT.

This clonotype appeared many times. The chain couples TRBV27 to TRBJ2-2; unclear D gene. The V end was cut by 5 bases, the J end by 4 bases, with 11 bases between. Germline lookup yields CDR1 MNHEY and CDR2 SMNVEV (reference sequence). The CDR3 is 14 residues long. The CDR3 DNA sequence: TGTGCCAGCAGTGACGTCCAGGTCACCGGGGAGCTGTTTTTT. As protein: CASSDVQVTGELFF.

V is TRBV29-1 and J is TRBJ2-1, with 7 positions matching TRBD2. This CDR3 comprises 14 residues. Trimming removed 8 bases from V and 0 bases from J; junction bases left unmatched: 7. The V gene's germline CDR1 is SQVTM and CDR2 ANQGSEA. The DNA for the CDR3 is TGCAGCCTCGAGCGGGATAGCTCCTACAATGAGCAGTTCTTC. It is translated as CSLERDSSYNEQFF.

The genes are TRBV7-2 and TRBJ1-1; D might be TRBD1 (5 bases). Germline CDR1 reads SGHTA; CDR2 reads FQGNSA. V lost 5 bases to trimming and J lost 6 bases, with 16 bases between them. The CDR3 length is 14 residues. CDR3 region: CASSLSRVNSEAFF. The CDR3, as DNA: TGTGCCAGCAGCCTATCCAGGGTAAACTCTGAAGCTTTCTTT. The full variable domain, in which reference TRBV7-2 and TRBJ1-1 provide the parts outside the CDR3, is GAGVSQSPSNKVTEKGKDVELRCDPISGHTALYWYRQSLGQGLEFLIYFQGNSAPDKSGLPSDRFSAERTGGSVSTLTIQRTQQEDSAVYLCASSLSRVNSEAFFGQGTRLTVV.

At least ten counts were recorded for this clonotype. V gene TRBV24-1 combines with J gene TRBJ2-5, with 7 bases matching TRBD1. Germline CDR1 KGHDR, CDR2 SFDVKD. J gave up 2 bases and V 9 bases, and 2 bases lay outside the gene matches. This CDR3 has 12 residues. The CDR3, as DNA: TGTGCCACCGGGGACAGTCAAGAGACCCAGTACTTC. It is translated as CATGDSQETQYF.

This clonotype has ten or more counts. The V and J genes are TRBV27 and TRBJ2-7; D is possibly TRBD2 (5 bases). The CDR3 totals 13 residues. V gave up 3 bases and J gave up 2 bases, with 8 bases separating them. The V gene's germline CDR1 is MNHEY and CDR2 SMNVEV (reference sequence). The CDR3 DNA is TGTGCCAGCAGTTTCGGGGTGACCTACGAGCAGTACTTC. Protein: CASSFGVTYEQYF.